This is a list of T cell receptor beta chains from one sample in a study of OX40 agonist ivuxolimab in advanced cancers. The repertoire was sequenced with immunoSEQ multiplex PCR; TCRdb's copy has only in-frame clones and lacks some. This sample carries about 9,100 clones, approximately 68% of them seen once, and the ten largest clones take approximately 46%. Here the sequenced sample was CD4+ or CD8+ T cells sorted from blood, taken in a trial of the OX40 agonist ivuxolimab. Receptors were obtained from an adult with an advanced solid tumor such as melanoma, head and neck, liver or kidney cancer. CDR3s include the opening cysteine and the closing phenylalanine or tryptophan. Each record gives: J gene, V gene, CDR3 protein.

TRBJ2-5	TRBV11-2	CASSLERTGLQETQYF
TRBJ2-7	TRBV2	CASRVAGGLDEQYF
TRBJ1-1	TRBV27	CASSFGGGGEAFF
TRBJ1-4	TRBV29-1	CSVPGEGPGEKLFF
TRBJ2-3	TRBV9	CASSLQTSLVDTQYF
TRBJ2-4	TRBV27	CASSSGQGWAKNIQYF
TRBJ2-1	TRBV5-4	CASSLYENEQFF
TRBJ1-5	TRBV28	CASSFPGGCNQPHHF
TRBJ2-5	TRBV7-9	CASSLTGRVETQYF
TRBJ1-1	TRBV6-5	CASYAGWDTEAFF
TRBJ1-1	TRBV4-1	CASSQGQLNTEAFF
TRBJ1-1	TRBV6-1	CASSEGAGASEAFF
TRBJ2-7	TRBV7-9	CASSQDSAGGLGEQYF
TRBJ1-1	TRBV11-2	CASSIDRNHAEAFF
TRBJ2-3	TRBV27	CASRAGQSSGTDTQYF
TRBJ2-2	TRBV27	CASSLASHGTGELFF
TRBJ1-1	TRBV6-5	CASSGPGPLNTEAFF
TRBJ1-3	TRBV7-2	CASSSQGPNTIYF
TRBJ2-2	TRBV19	CASSIGIGVGTGELFF
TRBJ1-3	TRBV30	CASRPSGSSGNTIYF
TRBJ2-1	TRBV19	CASSPTRRPLYNEQFF
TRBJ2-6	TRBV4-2	CASSQDTGSGANVLTF
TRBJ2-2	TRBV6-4	CASSRQSDTGELFF
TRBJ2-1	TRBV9	CASSERTGMDEQFF
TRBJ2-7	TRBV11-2	CASSLGVRKTYEQYF
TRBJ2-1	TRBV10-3	CAISDGTSGRNEQFF
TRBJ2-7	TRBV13	CASSLGGQGSREQYF
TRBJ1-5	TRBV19	CASSILALNQPQHF
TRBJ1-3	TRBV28	CASSAVLSGNTIYF
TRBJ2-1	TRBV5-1	CASSLFGRASGNEQFF
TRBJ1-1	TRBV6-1	CASIWVGFTEAFF
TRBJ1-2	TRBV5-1	CASSWGQWQGGDGYTF
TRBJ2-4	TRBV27	CASSLGAAANIQYF
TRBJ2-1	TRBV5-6	CASSLGGTGHNEQFF
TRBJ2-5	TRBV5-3	CASSAGDGGQETQYF
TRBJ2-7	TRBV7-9	CASSLVSGSGEQYF
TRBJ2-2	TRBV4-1	CASSQGTGELFF
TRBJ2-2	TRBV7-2	CASSFTSGRPNTGELFF
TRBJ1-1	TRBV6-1	CASSAPRGLTEAFF
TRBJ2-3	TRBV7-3	CASSLSGSTDTQYF
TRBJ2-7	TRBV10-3	CAISVSRDRGQLAYEQYF
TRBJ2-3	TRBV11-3	CASSRGTSGRTDTQYF
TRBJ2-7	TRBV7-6	CASSPSSGGHEQYF
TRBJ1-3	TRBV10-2	CASRTDSHSGNTIYF
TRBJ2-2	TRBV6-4	CASSEGQNTGELFF
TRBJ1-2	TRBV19	CASKKASNYGYTF
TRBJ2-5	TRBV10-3	CAISSTHRDYKETQYF
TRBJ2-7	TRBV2	CASGPLAGDEQYF
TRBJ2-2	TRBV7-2	CASSADSTGVWAGELFF
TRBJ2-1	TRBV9	CASSIGTSGRDEQFF
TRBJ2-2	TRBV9	CASSPRGQSNTGELFF
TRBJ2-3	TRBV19	CASSIRRGTDTQYF
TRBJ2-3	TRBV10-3	CAIRPGQATDTQYF
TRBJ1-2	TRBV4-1	CASSQDGRRYTF
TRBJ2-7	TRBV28	CASSHRIYRTGTYYEQYF
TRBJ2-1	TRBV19	CASQWGGRMNEQFF
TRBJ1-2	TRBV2	CASRALVTTGALGYGYTF